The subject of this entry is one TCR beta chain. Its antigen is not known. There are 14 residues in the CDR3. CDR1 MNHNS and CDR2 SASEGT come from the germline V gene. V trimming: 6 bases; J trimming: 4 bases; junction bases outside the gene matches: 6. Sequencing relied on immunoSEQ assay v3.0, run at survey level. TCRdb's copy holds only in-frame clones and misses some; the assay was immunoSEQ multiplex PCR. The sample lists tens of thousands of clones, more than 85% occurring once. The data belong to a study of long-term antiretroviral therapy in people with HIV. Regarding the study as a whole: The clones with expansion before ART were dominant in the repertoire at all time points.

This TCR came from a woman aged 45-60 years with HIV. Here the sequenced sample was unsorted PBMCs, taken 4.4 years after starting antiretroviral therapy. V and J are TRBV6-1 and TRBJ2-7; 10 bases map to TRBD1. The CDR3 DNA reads TGTGCCAGCAGACAAGACAGGGGGCTTTACGAGCAGTACTTC. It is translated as CASRQDRGLYEQYF.